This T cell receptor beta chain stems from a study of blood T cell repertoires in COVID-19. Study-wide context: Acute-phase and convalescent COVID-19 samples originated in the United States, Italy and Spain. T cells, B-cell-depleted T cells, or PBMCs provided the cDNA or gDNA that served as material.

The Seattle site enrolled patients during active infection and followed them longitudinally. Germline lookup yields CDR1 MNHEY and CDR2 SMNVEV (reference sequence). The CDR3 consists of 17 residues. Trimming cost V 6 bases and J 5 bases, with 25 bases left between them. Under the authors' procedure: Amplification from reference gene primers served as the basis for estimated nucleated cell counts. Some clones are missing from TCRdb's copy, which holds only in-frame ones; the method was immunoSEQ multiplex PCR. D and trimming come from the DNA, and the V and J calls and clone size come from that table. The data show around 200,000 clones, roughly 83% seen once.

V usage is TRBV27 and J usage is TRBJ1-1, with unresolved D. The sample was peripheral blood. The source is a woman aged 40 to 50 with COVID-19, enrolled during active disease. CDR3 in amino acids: CASSGSEGQRSRTEAFF. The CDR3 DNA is TGTGCCAGCAGCGGCTCCGAGGGCCAGAGAAGTAGAACTGAAGCTTTCTTT.